These 17 T cell receptor beta chains originate from one sample sequenced in a study of cytomegalovirus exposure and HLA in healthy donors (dated by TCRdb to about 2017). Library preparation was by the immunoSEQ multiplex PCR assay. For the multiplex PCR, a mixture combining 60 forward primers for TCR Vbeta segments and 13 reverse primers for TCR Jbeta segments was used. Entries here come from immuneACCESS through TCRdb and include only in-frame sequences with V and J called. Some clones fail to appear in such tables; in the studies checked, an unresolved V gene covers under half of the shortfall, and the cause of the remainder is unknown. This sample gives 250,000 or so clones in total; about nine tenths of them show up just once. The ten most abundant clones make up about 1.5% of the sample. The sequenced sample was PBMCs. These receptors were collected from a girl aged 2 to 9 in good health and CMV-seronegative.

The chain uses TRBV19 and TRBJ2-7; 7 bases line up with TRBD2. The germline gives CDR1 LNHDA, CDR2 SQIVND (reference sequence). V was clipped by 3 bases and J by 4 bases; unmatched bases: 9. The CDR3 length is 15 residues. CDR3 in amino acids: CASSMKRDGTYEQYF. The DNA for the CDR3 is TGTGCCAGTAGTATGAAGCGGGACGGAACATACGAGCAGTACTTC.

As for this clone: Other DNA sequences within the sample encode an identical CDR3. V gene TRBV5-1 combines with J gene TRBJ2-3; D possibly corresponds to TRBD1 (5 bases). Germline V gene sequence: CDR1 SGHRS, CDR2 YFSETQ. Between the trimmed V and J ends, which lost 1 base and 2 bases, there was a span of 8 bases. CDR3 size: 14 residues. CDR3 amino acids: CASSLTGTTDTQYF. In DNA, the CDR3 is TGCGCCAGCAGCTTGACAGGCACCACAGATACGCAGTATTTT.

V and J are TRBV18 and TRBJ2-1; the D is unclear. This CDR3 comprises 15 residues. Germline loops: CDR1 KGHSH, CDR2 LQKENI. Trimming stripped 0 bases from V and 6 bases from J, with 12 bases between. The CDR3 DNA follows: TGTGCCAGCTCACCACCTTCCGGGTCGGTCAATGAGCAGTTCTTC. Residues: CASSPPSGSVNEQFF.

J is TRBJ1-1 and V is TRBV23-1; 10 bases fit TRBD1. TRBV23-1 is marked as an open reading frame, function uncertain. The CDR3 has 16 amino acids. V was pared by 0 bases and J by 0 bases, with 1 base of the junction left unmatched. The CDR3 sequence: CASSQSGTGVNTEAFF. The CDR3 region has the DNA TGCGCCAGCAGTCAATCCGGGACAGGGGTGAACACTGAAGCTTTCTTT.

J is TRBJ2-5 and V is TRBV9, with D unclear. Trimming removed 4 bases from V and 0 bases from J, with 10 bases in between. The CDR3 has 14 residues. Germline loops: CDR1 SGDLS, CDR2 YYNGEE. DNA for the CDR3: TGTGCCAGCAGCCCACCGACTTACCAAGAGACCCAGTACTTC. Its translation: CASSPPTYQETQYF. The variable domain in full, completed from reference TRBV9 and TRBJ2-5, reads DSGVTQTPKHLITATGQRVTLRCSPRSGDLSVYWYQQSLDQGLQFLIQYYNGEERAKGNILERFSAQQFPDLHSELNLSSLELGDSALYFCASSPPTYQETQYFGPGTRLLVL.

The genes are TRBV4-1 and TRBJ1-3; 7 bases agree with TRBD1. The CDR3 totals 16 residues. Trimming cost V 4 bases and J 3 bases; bases outside gene matches: 9. Germline V gene data show CDR1 as MGHRA and CDR2 as YSYEKL. CDR3 coding DNA: TGCGCCAGCAGCCGGGCCTCGGCAGGGGGTGGAAACACCATATATTTT. Translating gives CASSRASAGGGNTIYF.

The chain links TRBV7-9 to TRBJ1-1, with a weak D call TRBD1 (6 bases). V lost 5 bases and J lost 1, with 11 bases in between. This CDR3 region has 14 residues. Germline V gene data show CDR1 as SEHNR and CDR2 as FQNEAQ (reference sequence). The CDR3 loop reads CASSPKTGNTEAFF. DNA for the CDR3: TGTGCCAGCAGCCCCAAGACAGGGAACACTGAAGCTTTCTTT.

The gene calls are TRBV5-1 and TRBJ1-3; D is unresolved. The germline gives CDR1 SGHRS, CDR2 YFSETQ. Trimming took off 10 bases at V and 0 bases at J, with 8 bases between the two ends. This CDR3 is 12 amino acids long. The CDR3 DNA reads TGCGCCCAAGGAGTCTCTGGAAACACCATATATTTT. This encodes CAQGVSGNTIYF.

This clone showed up just once. The chain carries TRBV6-5 and TRBJ1-5; the D is unclear. The CDR3 covers 13 residues. V was shortened by 2 bases and J by 5 bases, with 7 bases between the two germline ends. CDR1 is MNHEY, CDR2 SVGAGI, per germline. The CDR3 loop is CASSYGEYQPQHF. DNA for the CDR3: TGTGCCAGCAGTTACGGGGAGTATCAGCCCCAGCATTTT.

This chain links TRBV6-5 with TRBJ2-7, with TRBD2 as a possible D gene (5 bases). There are 14 residues in the CDR3. With 7 bases removed from V and 2 bases from J, the gap between germline ends came to 15 bases. CDR1 MNHEY and CDR2 SVGAGI come from the germline V gene. CDR3 in DNA: TGTGCCAGCACCCCTCTGGGAGAGACCTACGAGCAGTACTTC. Translated, it gives CASTPLGETYEQYF.

The rearrangement uses TRBV5-1 and TRBJ2-3, with D perhaps matching TRBD2 (6 bases). CDR3 length: 15 residues. Trimming took off 3 bases at V and 0 bases at J, with 11 bases between the two ends. Per the germline V gene, CDR1 is SGHRS and CDR2 is YFSETQ. The CDR3 loop is CASSWEVLSTDTQYF. The CDR3 region has the DNA TGCGCCAGCAGCTGGGAGGTACTGAGCACAGATACGCAGTATTTT. Full variable domain (outside the CDR3, taken from reference TRBV5-1 and TRBJ2-3): KAGVTQTPRYLIKTRGQQVTLSCSPISGHRSVSWYQQTPGQGLQFLFEYFSETQRNKGNFPGRFSGRQFSNSRSEMNVSTLELGDSALYLCASSWEVLSTDTQYFGPGTRLTVL.

V is TRBV19 and J is TRBJ1-5; 8 nucleotides line up with TRBD1. After removal of 8 bases from V and 9 bases from J, the junction contained 12 bases not matched to a gene. Germline V CDR1 and CDR2: LNHDA, SQIVND (reference sequence). This CDR3 comprises 14 residues. The CDR3 protein is CASSTTGGAGPQHF. The CDR3 DNA follows: TGTGCCAGTTCAACTACAGGGGGGGCCGGGCCCCAGCATTTT.

The rearrangement links TRBV19 to TRBJ2-7; 10 nucleotides agree with TRBD1. This CDR3 spans 16 amino acids. The germline V gene has CDR1 LNHDA and CDR2 SQIVND (reference sequence). Trimming removed 4 bases from V and 5 bases from J; junction bases left unmatched: 11. CDR3 in amino acids: CASSSHRGQGSNEQYF. As DNA, the CDR3 is TGTGCCAGTAGTAGCCACCGGGGACAGGGGTCCAACGAGCAGTACTTC.

The rearrangement joins TRBV18 to TRBJ1-6; 9 positions agree with TRBD1. CDR1 KGHSH and CDR2 LQKENI come from the germline V gene. With V trimmed by 3 bases and J by 6 bases, 6 bases remained unmatched. The CDR3 contains 16 residues. As DNA, the CDR3 is TGTGCCAGCTCACCGTCCGGACAGGGGATTAATTCACCCCTCCACTTT. Its protein is CASSPSGQGINSPLHF. The entire variable domain, with the rest obtained from reference TRBV18 and TRBJ1-6, is as follows: NAGVMQNPRHLVRRRGQEARLRCSPMKGHSHVYWYRQLPEEGLKFMVYLQKENIIDESGMPKERFSAEFPKEGPSILRIQQVVRGDSAAYFCASSPSGQGINSPLHFGNGTRLTVT.

This chain connects TRBV27 to TRBJ2-1, with D perhaps matching TRBD2 (6 bases). The length of the CDR3 is 13 residues. Between the trimmed V and J ends, which lost 2 bases and 10 bases, there was a span of 12 bases. Germline CDR1 MNHEY, CDR2 SMNVEV (reference sequence). This chain's CDR3 is CASSLGGWGEQFF. CDR3 in DNA: TGTGCCAGCAGTTTAGGGGGGTGGGGAGAGCAGTTCTTC.

The chain uses TRBV4-2 and TRBJ1-1, with 8 bases lining up with TRBD1. Germline V CDR1 and CDR2: LGHNA, YNFKEQ. This CDR3 spans 15 amino acids. The V gene end was trimmed by 3 bases and the J gene end by 7 bases; junction bases not matched to a gene: 10. The CDR3 region is CASSQSDREAGEAFF. The CDR3 nucleotides read TGTGCCAGCAGCCAGTCGGACAGGGAGGCGGGTGAAGCTTTCTTT.

J is TRBJ1-2 and V is TRBV5-1; possible D gene TRBD1, 6 bases. Per the germline V gene, CDR1 is SGHRS and CDR2 is YFSETQ. The CDR3 is made up of 14 amino acids. V was cut by 0 bases and J by 5 bases, with 11 bases left in between. The CDR3 here is CASSLGQEVYGYTF. Here the CDR3 DNA reads TGCGCCAGCAGCTTGGGACAGGAAGTTTATGGCTACACCTTC.